These 12 T cell receptor beta chains were all obtained from the same sample, sequenced in a study of T-cell reconstitution after alpha-beta-depleted transplantation in children. Molecular barcoding with unique molecular identifiers was used for the TCRbeta library. TCRdb analysed the PCR reads with MiXCR anew, one entry per CDR3 protein. This table holds 750,000 to 950,000 distinct CDR3 sequences, around 15% found once. The sequencing here drew on PBMCs, mostly from graft donor cells, taken 360 days after TCRalphabeta/CD19-depleted stem cell transplant. The receptors were sampled from a male patient under 18 who had a stem cell transplant for acute lymphoblastic leukemia, so the T cells may come from the graft donor.

The rearrangement joins TRBV20-1 to TRBJ1-5; D is ambiguous. This CDR3 has 10 residues. V was trimmed by 5 bases and J by 3 bases, leaving 2 bases between them. Germline lookup yields CDR1 DFQATT and CDR2 SNEGSKA (reference sequence). The CDR3 here is CSAPNQPQHF. The DNA of the CDR3 is TGCAGTGCTCCCAATCAGCCCCAGCATTTT.

This clonotype has only a few counts. A junction boundary mismatches the germline segment, possibly from a read error. This sequence joins TRBV5-1 and TRBJ2-7; maybe TRBD1 (6 bases). This CDR3 region has 14 residues. Germline-derived CDR1 and CDR2 are SGHRS and YFSETQ. This CDR3 reads CASSSLTGSHEQYF. The DNA for the CDR3 is TGCGCCAGCAGCTCTCTGACAGGCTCCCACGAGCAGTACTTC.

This clonotype was seen a few times. The chain employs TRBV5-5 and TRBJ2-1; 11 bases line up with TRBD2. The V and J ends lost 7 bases and 8 bases, in that order; junction bases with no gene match: 17. Germline-derived CDR1 and CDR2 are SGHKS and YYEKEE (reference sequence). This CDR3 is built from 17 residues. The CDR3 sequence is CASSRTSGPSGGDEQFF. Here the CDR3 DNA reads TGTGCCAGCTCCCGGACTAGCGGGCCTAGCGGCGGGGATGAGCAGTTCTTC.

V and J are TRBV2 and TRBJ2-1, with 11 bases identical to TRBD1. The V gene end was trimmed by 3 bases and the J gene end by 3 bases; junction bases not matched to a gene: 7. The CDR3 is 17 amino acids. CDR1 SNHLY and CDR2 FYNNEI come from the germline V gene. The DNA of the CDR3 is TGTGCCAGCAGTGAGGTATGGGACAGGGGGATCTACAATGAGCAGTTCTTC. It specifies CASSEVWDRGIYNEQFF. Variable domain in full (rest from reference TRBV2 and TRBJ2-1): EPEVTQTPSHQVTQMGQEVILRCVPISNHLYFYWYRQILGQKVEFLVSFYNNEISEKSEIFDDQFSVERPDGSNFTLKIRSTKLEDSAMYFCASSEVWDRGIYNEQFFGPGTRLTVL.

In its sample, this clonotype was seen many times. The V call is TRBV5-1, the J call TRBJ2-3; perhaps TRBD1 as D (5 bases). V lost 3 bases to trimming and J lost 3 bases, with 14 bases between them. This CDR3 contains 15 residues. Germline assignment: CDR1 SGHRS and CDR2 YFSETQ. CDR3 sequence: CASSSVQGGTDTQYF. DNA for the CDR3: TGCGCCAGCAGCTCGGTGCAGGGCGGAACAGATACGCAGTATTTT.

This clonotype was detected a few times. V and J are TRBV4-1 and TRBJ1-1; D unclear. The length of the CDR3 is 14 residues. The V end lost 0 bases, the J end lost 8 bases, and 13 bases lay between the germline ends. Per germline, CDR1 MGHRA and CDR2 YSYEKL. In DNA, the CDR3 is TGCGCCAGCAGCCAAGAATTCCGGAGGATCGAAGCTTTCTTT. It specifies CASSQEFRRIEAFF.

The sample holds many counts of this clonotype. J is TRBJ1-1 and V is TRBV12-3 or TRBV12-4; no definite D call. The CDR3 is 14 amino acids. Trimming shortened V by 5 bases and J by 1 base, and 11 bases separated the two germline ends. In nucleotides, the CDR3 is TGTGCCAGCAGTCCCATTTGGGGGAACACTGAAGCTTTCTTT. Translating it yields CASSPIWGNTEAFF.

This clonotype was seen at least ten times. The CDR3 bases are TGTGCCAGCAGCCCCCTAAGTAACGAGCAGTACTTC. It codes for CASSPLSNEQYF. The chain employs TRBV6-2 or TRBV6-3 and TRBJ2-7; D not certain. This CDR3 comprises 12 residues. CDR1 and CDR2 (germline): MNHEY, SVGEGT. Trimming pared 6 bases from V and 5 bases from J, leaving 11 bases between.

This clonotype was seen a few times. V is TRBV5-1 and J is TRBJ2-7; TRBD2 matches at 10 bases. Germline CDR1 is SGHRS and CDR2 is YFSETQ. V shed 0 bases, J shed 0 bases, and the junction held 3 bases outside the gene matches. CDR3 length equals 16 residues. The CDR3 is CASSLAPSGSSYEQYF. Written as DNA, the CDR3 is TGCGCCAGCAGCTTGGCCCCTAGCGGGAGCTCCTACGAGCAGTACTTC. The whole variable domain, remainder taken from reference TRBV5-1 and TRBJ2-7, is KAGVTQTPRYLIKTRGQQVTLSCSPISGHRSVSWYQQTPGQGLQFLFEYFSETQRNKGNFPGRFSGRQFSNSRSEMNVSTLELGDSALYLCASSLAPSGSSYEQYFGPGTRLTVT.

The J gene is TRBJ2-7, the V gene TRBV4-1; D call uncertain. Germline-derived CDR1 and CDR2 are MGHRA and YSYEKL. The ends were cut back, 6 bases at V and 0 bases at J, with 12 bases in the middle. There are 14 residues in the CDR3. CDR3 region: CASRLTLSSYEQYF. The CDR3, as DNA: TGCGCCAGCAGACTAACTTTAAGCTCCTACGAGCAGTACTTC.

This clonotype was picked up a small number of times. The chain recombines TRBV4-1 with TRBJ2-7, with TRBD2 matching 7 bases. This CDR3 is 14 amino acids long. Germline CDR1 is MGHRA and CDR2 is YSYEKL. The V and J ends lost 3 bases and 2 bases, in that order; junction bases with no gene match: 4. CDR3 sequence (DNA): TGCGCCAGCAGCCACCAGACTAGCCCCTACGAGCAGTACTTC. Translating gives CASSHQTSPYEQYF.

V usage is TRBV7-9 and J usage is TRBJ2-1; D unresolved. This CDR3 is built from 15 residues. Looked up from germline, CDR1 is SEHNR and CDR2 is FQNEAQ (reference sequence). V was cut by 3 bases and J by 0 bases, with 9 bases left in between. The CDR3 loop is CASSFWKSSYNEQFF. CDR3 sequence (DNA): TGTGCCAGCAGCTTTTGGAAGAGCTCCTACAATGAGCAGTTCTTC.